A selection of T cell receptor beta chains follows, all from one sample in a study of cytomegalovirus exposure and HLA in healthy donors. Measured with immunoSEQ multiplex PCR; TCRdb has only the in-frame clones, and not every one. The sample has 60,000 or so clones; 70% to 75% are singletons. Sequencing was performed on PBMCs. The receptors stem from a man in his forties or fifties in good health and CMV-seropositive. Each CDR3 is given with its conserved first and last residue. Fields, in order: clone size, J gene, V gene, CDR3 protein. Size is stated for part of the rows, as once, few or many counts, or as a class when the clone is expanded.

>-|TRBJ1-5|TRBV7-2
CASSYGTGYSNQPQHF
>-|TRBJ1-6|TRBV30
CAHSRGAYNSPLHF
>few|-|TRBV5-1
CASSPRTGGPYEQYF
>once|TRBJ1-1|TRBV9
CASSYPSSPEAFF
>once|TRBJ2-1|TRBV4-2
CASSQDRGEQFF
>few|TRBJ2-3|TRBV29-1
CSACWDLSDTQYF
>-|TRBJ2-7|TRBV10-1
CASGDTSYEQYF
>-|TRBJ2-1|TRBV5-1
CASTTGDSSYNEQFF
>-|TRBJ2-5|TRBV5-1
CASAWGGKLQETQYF
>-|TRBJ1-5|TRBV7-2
CASSLGPGQPQHF
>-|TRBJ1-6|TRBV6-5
CASSYGARRANSPLHF
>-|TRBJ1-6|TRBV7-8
CASSLGQGAGGSPLHF
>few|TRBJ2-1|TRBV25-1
CASSESPPVRDEQFF
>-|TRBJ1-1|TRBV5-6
CASSLSGVVAFF
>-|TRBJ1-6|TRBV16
CASSQLAGYNSPLHF
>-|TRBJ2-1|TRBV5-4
CASSLERGGRNEQFF
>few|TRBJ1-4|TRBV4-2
CASSPPGQQNEKLFF
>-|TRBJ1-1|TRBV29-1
CSAGQGNTEAFF